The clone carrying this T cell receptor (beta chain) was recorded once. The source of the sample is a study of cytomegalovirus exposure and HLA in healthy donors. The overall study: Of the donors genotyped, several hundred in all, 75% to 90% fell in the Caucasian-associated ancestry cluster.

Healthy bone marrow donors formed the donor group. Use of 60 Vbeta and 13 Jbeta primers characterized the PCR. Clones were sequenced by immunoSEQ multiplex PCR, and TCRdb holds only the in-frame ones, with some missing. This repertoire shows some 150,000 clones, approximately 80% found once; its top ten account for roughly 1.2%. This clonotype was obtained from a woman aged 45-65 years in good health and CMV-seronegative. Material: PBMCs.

The CDR3, as DNA: TGTGCCAGCAGCTTGGGCAGGGGGTCGGGACAGACTGAAGCTTTCTTT. Its protein is CASSLGRGSGQTEAFF. The chain couples TRBV5-4 to TRBJ1-1, with 7 bases matching TRBD1. Germline CDR1 is SGHNT and CDR2 is YYREEE (reference sequence). Losses at the gene ends were 0 bases for V and 5 bases for J; bases not matched to a gene: 10. The CDR3 length is 16 residues.